The T cell receptor beta chain described here comes from a study of graft-versus-host responses after intestinal transplantation. The method was immunoSEQ multiplex PCR; TCRdb's version includes in-frame clones alone and lacks a portion of them. The data show around 13,000 clones, about four fifths seen once. CDR3 length: 18 amino acids. CDR1 and CDR2 (germline): LGHNA, YNFKEQ. Worth noting for this clone: An end of the junction differs from the germline gene, which may be a read error.

The V and J genes are TRBV4-2 and TRBJ1-6, with 10 positions matching TRBD1. Sequenced here: PBMCs, sampled after intestinal transplantation. This sequence was found in a human patient who received an intestinal transplant, so some T cells may come from the graft donor. The CDR3 loop is CASSQESTRTGGNLPLHF. For the CDR3, the DNA is TGTGCCAGCAGCCAAGAGAGTACTAGGACAGGGGGGAATTTACCCCTCCACTTT.